A selection of T cell receptor beta chains follows, all from one sample in a study of CD8+CD57+ T cells in acquired aplastic anemia. TCRdb passed the reads through MiXCR, listing each CDR3 protein once. The sample lists 150,000 to 200,000 distinct CDR3 sequences, approximately 44% occurring once. The sequenced material came from sorted CD4+, CD8+, or CD8+CD57+ T cells (not recorded which) from PBMCs. The receptors were sampled from a human donor with aplastic anemia. CDR3s include the opening cysteine and the closing phenylalanine or tryptophan. A D gene is named only where the DNA matches it firmly. Clone size is shown for a subset of rows, as once, few, many or a class of expanded clone.

v_gene: TRBV6-2/TRBV6-3
j_gene: TRBJ2-3
abundance: .
d_gene: .
CDR3aa: CASSLPTSFGADTQYF
CDR3nt: TGTGCCAGCAGTTTACCGACTAGTTTCGGGGCAGATACGCAGTATTTT

v_gene: TRBV19
j_gene: TRBJ1-4
abundance: .
d_gene: .
CDR3aa: CASSIWDQREKLFF
CDR3nt: TGTGCCAGTAGTATTTGGGACCAACGGGAAAAACTGTTTTTT

v_gene: TRBV10-3
j_gene: TRBJ1-5
abundance: .
d_gene: TRBD1
CDR3aa: CAISWGQGLGQPQHF
CDR3nt: TGTGCCATCAGTTGGGGACAGGGGTTGGGGCAGCCCCAACATTTT

v_gene: TRBV6-1
j_gene: TRBJ1-2
abundance: many
d_gene: TRBD1
CDR3aa: CASRGQGAGNYGYTF
CDR3nt: TGTGCCAGCAGAGGACAGGGGGCCGGTAACTATGGCTACACCTTC

v_gene: TRBV5-4
j_gene: TRBJ1-1
abundance: .
d_gene: TRBD1
CDR3aa: CASSPTGQGNTEAFF
CDR3nt: TGTGCCAGCAGCCCGACCGGACAGGGTAACACTGAAGCTTTCTTT

v_gene: TRBV19
j_gene: TRBJ1-2
abundance: many
d_gene: .
CDR3aa: CASSIRTNYGYTF
CDR3nt: TGTGCCAGTAGTATAAGAACTAACTATGGCTACACCTTC

v_gene: TRBV20-1
j_gene: TRBJ1-6
abundance: many
d_gene: TRBD1
CDR3aa: CSARSQQGYSPLHF
CDR3nt: TGCAGTGCTAGATCCCAACAGGGGTATTCACCCCTCCACTTT

v_gene: TRBV6-1
j_gene: TRBJ2-2
abundance: .
d_gene: .
CDR3aa: CATVANTGELFF
CDR3nt: TGTGCCACTGTGGCGAACACCGGGGAGCTGTTTTTT

v_gene: TRBV4-3
j_gene: TRBJ1-1
abundance: many
d_gene: .
CDR3aa: CASSQEGPRNTEAFF
CDR3nt: TGCGCCAGCAGCCAGGAGGGCCCGAGAAACACTGAAGCTTTCTTT

v_gene: TRBV7-9
j_gene: TRBJ2-1
abundance: many
d_gene: .
CDR3aa: CASSLSEVNEQFF
CDR3nt: TGTGCCAGCAGCTTATCAGAGGTAAATGAGCAGTTCTTC

v_gene: TRBV20-1
j_gene: TRBJ1-1
abundance: many
d_gene: TRBD1
CDR3aa: CSALSTGDTEAFF
CDR3nt: TGCAGTGCTCTATCAACAGGGGACACTGAAGCTTTCTTT

v_gene: TRBV2
j_gene: TRBJ2-7
abundance: .
d_gene: TRBD2
CDR3aa: CASSVQLAGNEQYF
CDR3nt: TGTGCCAGCAGTGTACAACTAGCGGGAAACGAGCAGTACTTC

v_gene: TRBV10-3
j_gene: TRBJ2-7
abundance: .
d_gene: .
CDR3aa: CAISVKGDSYEQYF
CDR3nt: TGTGCCATCAGTGTAAAGGGCGATTCCTACGAGCAGTACTTC

v_gene: TRBV7-3
j_gene: TRBJ1-1
abundance: .
d_gene: .
CDR3aa: CASSLSGTEAFF
CDR3nt: TGTGCCAGCAGCCTCTCCGGGACTGAAGCTTTCTTT

v_gene: TRBV20-1
j_gene: TRBJ1-2
abundance: .
d_gene: .
CDR3aa: CSATSNYGYTF
CDR3nt: TGCAGTGCTACCTCTAACTATGGCTACACCTTC

v_gene: TRBV9
j_gene: TRBJ1-6
abundance: .
d_gene: .
CDR3aa: CASRDQGVYGSPLHF
CDR3nt: TGTGCCTCCAGGGACCAGGGCGTTTACGGGTCACCCCTCCACTTT

v_gene: TRBV19
j_gene: TRBJ2-3
abundance: many
d_gene: TRBD2
CDR3aa: CASSERGGHSDTQYF
CDR3nt: TGTGCCAGTAGCGAGCGGGGGGGCCACTCAGATACGCAGTATTTT

v_gene: TRBV4-1
j_gene: TRBJ1-1
abundance: many
d_gene: TRBD1
CDR3aa: CASSQLYRGPNTEAFF
CDR3nt: TGCGCCAGCAGCCAACTGTACAGGGGGCCGAACACTGAAGCTTTCTTT

v_gene: TRBV20-1
j_gene: TRBJ2-3
abundance: many
d_gene: TRBD2
CDR3aa: CSATGLAGGSETDTQYF
CDR3nt: TGCAGTGCTACGGGACTAGCGGGAGGGTCTGAAACAGATACGCAGTATTTT

v_gene: TRBV20-1
j_gene: TRBJ1-1
abundance: .
d_gene: .
CDR3aa: CSASHVGEAFF
CDR3nt: TGCAGTGCTAGTCACGTGGGTGAAGCTTTCTTT

v_gene: TRBV2
j_gene: TRBJ2-1
abundance: many
d_gene: .
CDR3aa: CASSEALQGSYNEQFF
CDR3nt: TGTGCCAGCAGTGAAGCGCTGCAGGGTTCCTACAATGAGCAGTTCTTC

v_gene: TRBV7-2
j_gene: TRBJ1-2
abundance: .
d_gene: .
CDR3aa: CASSFGVSYGYTF
CDR3nt: TGTGCCAGCAGCTTTGGGGTGTCCTATGGCTACACCTTC

v_gene: TRBV6-1
j_gene: TRBJ1-6
abundance: many
d_gene: .
CDR3aa: CASSESAARSPLHF
CDR3nt: TGTGCCAGCAGTGAATCTGCTGCTCGTTCACCCCTCCACTTT

v_gene: TRBV9
j_gene: TRBJ2-1
abundance: many
d_gene: .
CDR3aa: CASSVTNNEQFF
CDR3nt: TGTGCCAGCAGCGTGACCAACAATGAGCAGTTCTTC

v_gene: TRBV24-1
j_gene: TRBJ2-5
abundance: .
d_gene: .
CDR3aa: CATSDLDTAVETQYF
CDR3nt: TGTGCCACCAGTGATTTAGATACGGCGGTCGAGACCCAGTACTTC

v_gene: TRBV12-5
j_gene: TRBJ2-3
abundance: .
d_gene: TRBD2
CDR3aa: CASGWGLPSTDTQYF
CDR3nt: TGTGCTAGTGGTTGGGGACTACCTAGCACAGATACGCAGTATTTT

v_gene: TRBV2
j_gene: TRBJ2-5
abundance: .
d_gene: TRBD2
CDR3aa: CASASGGALLGETQYF
CDR3nt: TGTGCCAGCGCTAGCGGGGGGGCCTTGTTGGGTGAGACCCAGTACTTC

v_gene: TRBV6-6
j_gene: TRBJ1-1
abundance: many
d_gene: .
CDR3aa: CASSYSSKNTEAFF
CDR3nt: TGTGCCAGCAGTTACTCGAGCAAGAACACTGAAGCTTTCTTT

v_gene: TRBV29-1
j_gene: TRBJ1-2
abundance: .
d_gene: .
CDR3aa: CSVEDPWGYGYTF
CDR3nt: TGCAGCGTTGAAGATCCCTGGGGCTATGGCTACACCTTC

v_gene: TRBV6-1
j_gene: TRBJ2-7
abundance: many
d_gene: .
CDR3aa: CASSRHRAKNAYEQYF
CDR3nt: TGTGCCAGCAGTCGCCACCGGGCCAAGAACGCCTACGAGCAGTACTTC

v_gene: TRBV10-3
j_gene: TRBJ1-5
abundance: .
d_gene: .
CDR3aa: CASSGGGNQPQHF
CDR3nt: TGTGCCAGCTCAGGAGGAGGGAATCAGCCCCAGCATTTT

v_gene: TRBV5-1
j_gene: TRBJ2-3
abundance: many
d_gene: TRBD1
CDR3aa: CASSWTGDTDTQYF
CDR3nt: TGCGCCAGCAGCTGGACAGGGGATACAGATACGCAGTATTTT

v_gene: TRBV25-1
j_gene: TRBJ2-5
abundance: once
d_gene: TRBD2
CDR3aa: CASSEGASGRDQRETQYF
CDR3nt: TGTGCCAGCAGTGAAGGGGCTAGCGGGAGGGACCAGCGAGAGACCCAGTACTTC

v_gene: TRBV6-2/TRBV6-3
j_gene: TRBJ1-4
abundance: few
d_gene: .
CDR3aa: CASRRAEANEKLFF
CDR3nt: TGTGCCAGCAGGAGGGCCGAGGCTAATGAAAAACTGTTTTTT

v_gene: TRBV15
j_gene: TRBJ2-5
abundance: .
d_gene: .
CDR3aa: CATSREGAPQETQYF
CDR3nt: TGTGCCACCAGCAGAGAGGGGGCCCCCCAAGAGACCCAGTACTTC

v_gene: TRBV6-1
j_gene: TRBJ1-3
abundance: .
d_gene: .
CDR3aa: CASATPGALGSVYF
CDR3nt: TGTGCCAGCGCTACACCTGGGGCCCTTGGGTCCGTATATTTT

v_gene: TRBV7-2
j_gene: TRBJ2-7
abundance: .
d_gene: .
CDR3aa: CASSLPPGRNYEQYF
CDR3nt: TGTGCCAGCAGTCTACCTCCGGGACGGAATTACGAGCAGTACTTC

v_gene: TRBV11-2
j_gene: TRBJ1-2
abundance: .
d_gene: TRBD1
CDR3aa: CASSTFRGPSNYGCTF
CDR3nt: TGTGCCAGCAGCACATTTAGGGGGCCCTCTAACTATGGCTGCACCTTC

v_gene: TRBV20-1
j_gene: TRBJ1-2
abundance: .
d_gene: .
CDR3aa: CSARDYETDDYGYTF
CDR3nt: TGCAGTGCTAGAGATTATGAAACAGACGACTATGGCTACACCTTC

v_gene: TRBV6-5
j_gene: TRBJ1-2
abundance: many
d_gene: .
CDR3aa: CASSYSTANYGYTF
CDR3nt: TGTGCCAGCAGTTACTCGACAGCTAACTATGGCTACACCTTC

v_gene: TRBV15
j_gene: TRBJ2-1
abundance: .
d_gene: .
CDR3aa: CATSRGGWENEQFF
CDR3nt: TGTGCCACCAGCAGAGGAGGCTGGGAGAATGAGCAGTTCTTC

v_gene: TRBV6-5
j_gene: TRBJ1-2
abundance: many
d_gene: .
CDR3aa: CASSRGQNNYGYTF
CDR3nt: TGTGCCAGCAGTCGCGGACAGAATAACTATGGCTACACCTTC